This T cell receptor beta chain was recorded in a study of OX40 agonist ivuxolimab in advanced cancers. Turning to the study itself: Eligibility admitted prior anti-PD-1, anti-PD-L1 or anti-CTLA-4 therapy; 30% to 40% had some. Study-wide results and caveats: Patients with a partial response at 0.1-3.0 mg/kg had among the lowest clonal expansion. The study found that CD8+ T cells averaged more expanded clones than CD4+.

Clones were sequenced by immunoSEQ multiplex PCR, and TCRdb holds only the in-frame ones, with some missing. The repertoire holds some 51,000 clones, with 75% to 90% as singletons. Concerning this clone itself: The antigen is undetermined.

This CDR3 region has 13 residues. Germline V CDR1 and CDR2: ENHRY, SYGVKD. With 7 bases removed from V and 1 base from J, the gap between germline ends came to 10 bases. This TCR derives from an adult with an advanced solid tumor such as melanoma, head and neck, liver or kidney cancer. The chain links TRBV10-3 to TRBJ1-1; D is unresolved. Sequenced material: CD4+ or CD8+ T cells sorted from blood, taken in a trial of the OX40 agonist ivuxolimab. The CDR3 nucleotides read TGTGCCATCACCCATGACGGGAACACTGAAGCTTTCTTT. Protein: CAITHDGNTEAFF.